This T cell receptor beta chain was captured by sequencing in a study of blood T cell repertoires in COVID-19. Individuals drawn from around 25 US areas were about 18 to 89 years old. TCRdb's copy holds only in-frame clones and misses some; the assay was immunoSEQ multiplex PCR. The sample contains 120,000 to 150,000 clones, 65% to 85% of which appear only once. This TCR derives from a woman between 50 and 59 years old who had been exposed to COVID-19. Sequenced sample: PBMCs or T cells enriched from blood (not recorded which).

Written as DNA, the CDR3 is TGTGCCAGTAGCCTTCCCTCTAGCGGGGGGGGCAATGAGCAGTTCTTC. It codes for CASSLPSSGGGNEQFF. The J gene is TRBJ2-1, the V gene TRBV19; 12 positions agree with TRBD2. There are 16 residues in the CDR3. Germline CDR1 and CDR2: LNHDA and SQIVND (reference sequence). V trimming: 6 bases; J trimming: 6 bases; junction bases outside the gene matches: 9.